This T cell receptor beta chain is from a study of T cells in Graves' hyperthyroidism and ophthalmopathy. What was amplified from RNA transcripts were TCR beta CDR3 regions. During a first-round RT-PCR of the TCR CDR3, the HTBI primer set was used. In TCRdb, the multiplex PCR reads were re-called with MiXCR into one record per CDR3 protein. This table holds roughly 290,000 distinct CDR3 sequences, about an eighth found once. There are many counts of this clonotype. Its target is unknown. Points from the study as a whole: Also found in blood were most expanded thyroid clonotypes above 0.001.

CDR3 length: 16 residues. V lost 1 base, J lost 9 bases, and 8 bases stayed unmatched. Hyperthyroidism had been newly diagnosed in patients aged 18 to 65, and its duration was under 2 months. On the basis of clinical symptoms, serum thyroxine and TRAb, thyroid ultrasound and orbital computed tomography, diagnoses were made. Fresh peripheral blood, about 9.9 ml, yielded the PBMCs. This rearrangement joins TRBV12-3 or TRBV12-4 to TRBJ2-1, with 11 bases matching TRBD1. The receptor comes from a woman in her thirties with Graves' hyperthyroidism that later progressed to Graves' ophthalmopathy. The sequenced sample was blood. CDR3 in DNA: TGTGCCAGCAGTTTAGGATGGGACAGGGGGGGGGGTGAGCAGTTCTTC. This encodes CASSLGWDRGGGEQFF.